The TCR beta chain described here comes from a study of cytomegalovirus exposure and HLA in healthy donors. Overall study results and limits: High sensitivity and specificity were reportedly achieved when the classifier diagnosed cytomegalovirus status.

This clone turned up a few times. Its target is not known. The PCR made use of 60 Vbeta and 13 Jbeta primers. Using immunoSEQ multiplex PCR, the repertoire was profiled, and TCRdb retains in-frame clones only, with some absent. The data contain roughly 190,000 clones, around 83% of them seen just once; the ten biggest clones take up roughly a tenth. There are 13 residues in the CDR3. V was clipped by 6 bases and J by 2 bases, with 10 bases between them. CDR1 is MGHRA and CDR2 is YSYEKL in the germline V gene. The source is a woman between 45 and 60 years old in good health and CMV-seropositive. Sequencing was done on a sample of PBMCs. This chain connects TRBV4-1 to TRBJ1-2, with no clear D. In nucleotides, the CDR3 is TGCGCCAGCAGTGACCGGGTCAACTATGGCTACACCTTC. This gives the protein CASSDRVNYGYTF.